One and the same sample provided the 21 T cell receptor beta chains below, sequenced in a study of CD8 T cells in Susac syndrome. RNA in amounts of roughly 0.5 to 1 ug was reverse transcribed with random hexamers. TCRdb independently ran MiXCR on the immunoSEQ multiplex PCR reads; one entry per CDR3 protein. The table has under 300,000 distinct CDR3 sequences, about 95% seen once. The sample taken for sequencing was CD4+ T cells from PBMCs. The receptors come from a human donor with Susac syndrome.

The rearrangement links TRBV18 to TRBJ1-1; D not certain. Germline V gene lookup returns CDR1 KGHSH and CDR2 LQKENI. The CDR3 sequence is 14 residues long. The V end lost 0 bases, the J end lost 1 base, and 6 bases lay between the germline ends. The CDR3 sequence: CASSPPNKNTEAFF. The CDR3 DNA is TGTGCCAGCTCACCACCAAATAAGAACACTGAAGCTTTCTTT.

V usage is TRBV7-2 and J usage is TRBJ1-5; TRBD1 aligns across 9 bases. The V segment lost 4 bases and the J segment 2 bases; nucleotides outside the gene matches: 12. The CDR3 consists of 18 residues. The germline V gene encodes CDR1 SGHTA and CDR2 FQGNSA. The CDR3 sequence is CASSSSIADRGGNQPQHF. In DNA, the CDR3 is TGTGCCAGCAGCTCCTCCATCGCGGACAGGGGAGGCAATCAGCCCCAGCATTTT.

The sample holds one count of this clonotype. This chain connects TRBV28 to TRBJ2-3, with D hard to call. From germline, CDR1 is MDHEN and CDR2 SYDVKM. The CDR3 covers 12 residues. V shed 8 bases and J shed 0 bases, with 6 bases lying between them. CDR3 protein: CASGSSTDTQYF. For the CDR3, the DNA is TGTGCCAGCGGAAGTAGCACAGATACGCAGTATTTT.

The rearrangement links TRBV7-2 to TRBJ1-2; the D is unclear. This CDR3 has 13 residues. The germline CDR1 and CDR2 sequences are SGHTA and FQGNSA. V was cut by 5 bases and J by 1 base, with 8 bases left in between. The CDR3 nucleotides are TGTGCCAGCAGCCAAGATGTTAACTATGGCTACACCTTC. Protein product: CASSQDVNYGYTF.

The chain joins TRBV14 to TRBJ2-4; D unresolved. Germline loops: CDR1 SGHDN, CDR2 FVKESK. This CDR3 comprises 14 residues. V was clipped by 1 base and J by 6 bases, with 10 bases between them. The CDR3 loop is CASSQGPLINIQYF. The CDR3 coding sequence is TGTGCCAGCAGCCAAGGACCGTTGATAAACATTCAGTACTTC.

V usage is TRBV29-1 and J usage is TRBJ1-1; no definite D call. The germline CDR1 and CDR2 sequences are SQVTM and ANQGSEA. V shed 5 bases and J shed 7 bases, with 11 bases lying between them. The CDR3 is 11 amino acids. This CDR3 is CSVKDPGEAFF. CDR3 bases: TGCAGCGTTAAGGACCCGGGTGAAGCTTTCTTT.

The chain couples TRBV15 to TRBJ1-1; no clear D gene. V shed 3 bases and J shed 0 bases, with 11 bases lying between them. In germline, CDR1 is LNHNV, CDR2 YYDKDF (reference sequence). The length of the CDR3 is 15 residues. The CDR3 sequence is CATSRTLRVNTEAFF. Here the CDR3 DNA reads TGTGCCACCAGCAGGACCCTGAGAGTGAACACTGAAGCTTTCTTT.

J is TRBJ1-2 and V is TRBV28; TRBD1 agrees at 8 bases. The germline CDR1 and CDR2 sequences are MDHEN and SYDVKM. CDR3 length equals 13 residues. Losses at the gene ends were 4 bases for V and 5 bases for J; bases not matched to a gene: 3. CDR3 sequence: CASSSGQEYGYTF. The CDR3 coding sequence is TGTGCCAGCAGTTCGGGACAGGAGTATGGCTACACCTTC.

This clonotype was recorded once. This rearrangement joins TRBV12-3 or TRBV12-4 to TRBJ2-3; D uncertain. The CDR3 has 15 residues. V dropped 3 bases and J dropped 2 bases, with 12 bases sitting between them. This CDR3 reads CASSFYQINTDTQYF. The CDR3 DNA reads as TGTGCCAGCAGTTTTTACCAGATAAACACAGATACGCAGTATTTT.

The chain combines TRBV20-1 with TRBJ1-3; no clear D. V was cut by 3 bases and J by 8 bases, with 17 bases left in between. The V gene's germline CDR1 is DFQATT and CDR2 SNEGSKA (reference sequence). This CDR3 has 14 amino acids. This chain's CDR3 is CSASLPTPRDTIYF. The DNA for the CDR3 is TGCAGTGCTAGCCTCCCGACGCCGAGGGACACCATATATTTT.

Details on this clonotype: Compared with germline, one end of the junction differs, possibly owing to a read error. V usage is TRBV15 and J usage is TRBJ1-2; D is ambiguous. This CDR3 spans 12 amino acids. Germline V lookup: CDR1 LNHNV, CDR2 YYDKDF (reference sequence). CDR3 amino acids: CATGRNAYGYTF. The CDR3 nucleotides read TGTGCCACCGGCAGGAATGCCTATGGCTACACCTTC.

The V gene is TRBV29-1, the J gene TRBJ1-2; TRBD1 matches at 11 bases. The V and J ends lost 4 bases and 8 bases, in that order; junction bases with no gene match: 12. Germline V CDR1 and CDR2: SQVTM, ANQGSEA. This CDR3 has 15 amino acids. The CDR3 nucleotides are TGCAGCGTTGGGAGCCCGGGGACAGGGGGAGAGGGCTACACCTTC. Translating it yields CSVGSPGTGGEGYTF.

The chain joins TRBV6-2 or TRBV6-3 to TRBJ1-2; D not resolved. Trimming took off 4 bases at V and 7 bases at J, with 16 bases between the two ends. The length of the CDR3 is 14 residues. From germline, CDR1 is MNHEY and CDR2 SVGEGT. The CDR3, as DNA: TGTGCCAGCAGTTCCCCGACGCTCCGGGGTGGCTACACCTTC. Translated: CASSSPTLRGGYTF.

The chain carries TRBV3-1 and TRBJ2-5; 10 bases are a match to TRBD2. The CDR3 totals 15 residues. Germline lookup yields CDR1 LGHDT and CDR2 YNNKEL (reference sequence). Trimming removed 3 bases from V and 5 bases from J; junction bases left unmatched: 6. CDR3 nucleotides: TGTGCCAGCAGCCACTCTAGCGGGAGTGGGGAGACCCAGTACTTC. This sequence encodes CASSHSSGSGETQYF.

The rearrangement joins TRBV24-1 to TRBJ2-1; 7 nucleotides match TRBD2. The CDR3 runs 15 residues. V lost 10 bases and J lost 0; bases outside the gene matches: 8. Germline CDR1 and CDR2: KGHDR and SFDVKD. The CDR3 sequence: CATPQAGRSYNEQFF. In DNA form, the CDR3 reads TGTGCCACTCCTCAAGCGGGACGCTCCTACAATGAGCAGTTCTTC.

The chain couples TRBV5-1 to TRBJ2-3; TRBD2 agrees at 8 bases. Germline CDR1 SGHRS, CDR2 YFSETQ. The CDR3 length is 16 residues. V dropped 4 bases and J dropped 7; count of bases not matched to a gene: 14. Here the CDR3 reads CASSPESGRGGNTQYF. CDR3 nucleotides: TGCGCCAGCAGCCCGGAAAGCGGGAGAGGGGGAAATACGCAGTATTTT.

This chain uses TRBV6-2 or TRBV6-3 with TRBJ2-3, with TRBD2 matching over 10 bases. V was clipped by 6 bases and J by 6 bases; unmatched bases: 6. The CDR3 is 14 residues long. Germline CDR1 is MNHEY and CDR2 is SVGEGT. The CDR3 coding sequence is TGTGCCAGCAGAATGAGCGGGAGGGCCGATACGCAGTATTTT. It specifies CASRMSGRADTQYF.

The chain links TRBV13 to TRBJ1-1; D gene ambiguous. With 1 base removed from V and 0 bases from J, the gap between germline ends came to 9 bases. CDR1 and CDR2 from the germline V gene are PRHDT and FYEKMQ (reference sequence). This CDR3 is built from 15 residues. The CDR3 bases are TGTGCCAGCAGCTTAGAGGGTAGGGTGAACACTGAAGCTTTCTTT. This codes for CASSLEGRVNTEAFF.

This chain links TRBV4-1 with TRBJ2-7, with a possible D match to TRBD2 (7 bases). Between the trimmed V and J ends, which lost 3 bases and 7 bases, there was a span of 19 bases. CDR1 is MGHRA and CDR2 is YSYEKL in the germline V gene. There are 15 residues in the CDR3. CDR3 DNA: TGCGCCAGCAGCCAGGACGGGGGGCGCGTGGGTGAGCAGTACTTC. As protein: CASSQDGGRVGEQYF.

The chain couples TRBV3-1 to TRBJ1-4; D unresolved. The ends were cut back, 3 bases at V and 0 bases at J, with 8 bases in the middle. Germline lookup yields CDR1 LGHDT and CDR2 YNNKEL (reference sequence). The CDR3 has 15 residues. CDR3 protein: CASSHQGATNEKLFF. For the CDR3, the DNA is TGTGCCAGCAGCCACCAAGGTGCAACTAATGAAAAACTGTTTTTT. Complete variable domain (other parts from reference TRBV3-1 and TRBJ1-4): DTAVSQTPKYLVTQMGNDKSIKCEQNLGHDTMYWYKQDSKKFLKIMFSYNNKELIINETVPNRFSPKSPDKAHLNLHINSLELGDSAVYFCASSHQGATNEKLFFGSGTQLSVL.

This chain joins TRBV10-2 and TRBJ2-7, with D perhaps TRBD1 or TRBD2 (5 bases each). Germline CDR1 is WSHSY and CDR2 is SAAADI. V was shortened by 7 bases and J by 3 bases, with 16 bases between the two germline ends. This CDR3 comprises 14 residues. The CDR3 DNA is TGCGCCAGCACCCCCGGGACGGGGCTCTACGAGCAGTACTTC. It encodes CASTPGTGLYEQYF.